The 11 T cell receptor beta chains given below trace back to one sample, sequenced in a study of Ad26.COV2.S vaccination and SARS-CoV-2 variants. Clones were read by immunoSEQ multiplex PCR, and TCRdb kept only the in-frame ones, dropping some. The sample consists of approximately 340,000 clones, 92% of them appearing once. Sequenced here: peripheral blood, sampled after recovery from COVID-19. The receptors come from a human donor who had recovered from COVID-19.

The genes are TRBV2 and TRBJ2-3, with D tentatively TRBD1 or TRBD2 (5 bases each). V lost 8 bases to trimming and J lost 6 bases, with 12 bases between them. The CDR3 has 12 residues. Germline-derived CDR1 and CDR2 are SNHLY and FYNNEI. The CDR3: CASGTRADTQYF. Here the CDR3 DNA reads TGTGCCAGCGGGACCCGTGCGGATACGCAGTATTTT.

V and J are TRBV4-2 and TRBJ2-7, with unresolved D. The CDR3 runs 12 residues. V lost 0 bases and J 6 bases, leaving 6 bases between the germline ends. Germline assignment: CDR1 LGHNA and CDR2 YNFKEQ. Here the CDR3 reads CASSQDGSEQYF. The CDR3 bases are TGTGCCAGCAGCCAAGATGGGTCCGAGCAGTACTTC.

J is TRBJ1-5 and V is TRBV14, with D unresolved. The CDR3 consists of 18 residues. With 4 bases removed from V and 1 base from J, the gap between germline ends came to 20 bases. The germline V gene has CDR1 SGHDN and CDR2 FVKESK. CDR3 amino acids: CASSLQSPLQKSNQPQHF. CDR3 nucleotide sequence: TGTGCCAGCAGCCTTCAATCTCCCCTACAAAAAAGCAATCAGCCCCAGCATTTT.

The rearrangement links TRBV10-3 to TRBJ1-3, with 7 positions matching TRBD1. Germline V gene lookup returns CDR1 ENHRY and CDR2 SYGVKD. The junction had 5 bases not matched to a gene; V was cut back by 6 bases and J by 0 bases. The CDR3 has 15 amino acids. In DNA, the CDR3 is TGTGCCATCAGACGGGACAGTTCCTCTGGAAACACCATATATTTT. Encoded protein: CAIRRDSSSGNTIYF.

The chain links TRBV25-1 to TRBJ2-3, with 11 bases aligning to TRBD2. Germline CDR1 is MGHDK and CDR2 is SYGVNS. V lost 5 bases and J lost 2; bases outside the gene matches: 6. This CDR3 contains 16 residues. The CDR3 DNA sequence: TGTGCCAGCAGTCCCCTAGCGGGGGGCGTCACAGATACGCAGTATTTT. This translates into CASSPLAGGVTDTQYF.

The V gene is TRBV9, the J gene TRBJ1-6; TRBD1 is a possible D gene (6 bases). With 2 bases removed from V and 5 bases from J, the gap between germline ends came to 14 bases. In germline, CDR1 is SGDLS, CDR2 YYNGEE. The CDR3 has 16 residues. For the CDR3, the DNA is TGTGCCAGCAGCGTCTCTTCGAGACAGGATAATTCACCCCTCCACTTT. Residues: CASSVSSRQDNSPLHF.

CDR3: CASSTTGAESYEQYF. The CDR3 DNA reads as TGTGCCAGCAGTACTACAGGGGCGGAATCCTACGAGCAGTACTTC. V is TRBV6-5 and J is TRBJ2-7; 7 nucleotides line up with TRBD1. Losses at the gene ends were 5 bases for V and 1 base for J; bases not matched to a gene: 8. This CDR3 is built from 15 residues. The V gene's germline CDR1 is MNHEY and CDR2 SVGAGI.

The chain joins TRBV15 to TRBJ1-2; D gene unclear. CDR3 length: 12 amino acids. V was cut by 6 bases and J by 8 bases, with 13 bases left in between. Per germline, CDR1 LNHNV and CDR2 YYDKDF (reference sequence). The DNA of the CDR3 is TGTGCCACCAGTTACGAGGTGGGGGGCTACACCTTC. Translation: CATSYEVGGYTF.

V is TRBV11-1 and J is TRBJ1-2; D call uncertain. V was pared by 5 bases and J by 2 bases, with 12 bases between. The CDR3 sequence is 14 residues long. Germline CDR1 SGHAT, CDR2 FQDESV (reference sequence). The CDR3 DNA follows: TGTGCCAGCAGCAACCATAAAGGCAACTATGGCTACACCTTC. Translation gives CASSNHKGNYGYTF.

The chain recombines TRBV9 with TRBJ2-7; D might be TRBD2 (7 bases). The CDR3 runs to 15 residues. Trimming pared 4 bases from V and 0 bases from J, leaving 14 bases between. Germline V gene sequence: CDR1 SGDLS, CDR2 YYNGEE. The CDR3 loop reads CASSQGGGSSYEQYF. The CDR3 nucleotides read TGTGCCAGCAGCCAGGGAGGGGGAAGCTCCTACGAGCAGTACTTC.

The CDR3 nucleotides read TGTGCCAGCTCGAGTGGGGGGTTCCCAAACTATGGCTACACCTTC. Translating it yields CASSSGGFPNYGYTF. The chain links TRBV6-5 to TRBJ1-2, with D perhaps matching TRBD1 (5 bases). This CDR3 is 15 amino acids long. Trimming removed 8 bases at V and 2 bases at J, with 18 bases between. Germline V gene data show CDR1 as MNHEY and CDR2 as SVGAGI.